This T cell receptor (beta chain) was observed in a study of tumor-infiltrating lymphocytes in primary liver carcinoma (dated by TCRdb to 2016 to 2017). A note on the overall study: Of the five patients (three men and two women, aged 30 to 69 years), four had hepatocellular carcinoma and one had combined HCC and intrahepatic cholangiocarcinoma. TCRbeta repertoire sequencing, expression microarrays and whole-exome sequencing were combined in the study across five regions of each liver tumor, with adjacent normal tissue and blood also included. To link TCRbeta repertoire diversity to the local molecular phenotype, the 25 to 30 tumor region samples were profiled with Agilent mRNA microarrays. The tumors of the five patients were staged as T1-T3 N0M0, with maximum diameters ranging from about 4 to 11 cm. A total of roughly 35 specimens from 5 patients underwent TCRbeta repertoire sequencing, comprising about 25 tumor regions, 5 adjacent noncancerous liver tissues and 5 peripheral blood samples. Samples yielded roughly 3.65 to 7.13 million productive TCRbeta reads; read depth did not differ significantly between tissue types. Repertoires from technical replicates were highly reproducible, with mean shared-clone rates about 0.86 and correlation coefficients above 0.95.

TCRbeta-specific cDNA was reverse-transcribed from about 520 ng total RNA using a constant-region primer and ProtoScript II reverse transcriptase. The TCRbeta libraries were prepared through three rounds of nested multiplex PCR following a slightly modified ARM-PCR procedure. Multiplex TRBV1-TRBV30 forward primers and a Cbeta reverse primer were used in the first two PCR rounds, each of which was run for approximately 11 cycles. Sample barcodes and Illumina adapters were attached in a final 25-cycle PCR using Deep VentR polymerase. Before sequencing, amplicons of 200-500 bp were gel-purified using a QIAquick gel extraction kit. TCRbeta amplicons were sequenced on an Illumina HiSeq 2500 with 250-bp paired-end reads. The authors' pipeline ran thus. Reads were quality-trimmed with Trimmomatic v0.33, and paired reads were merged with FLASH v1.2.11 to recover full CDR3 sequences. V, D and J germline segments were assigned to the rearranged TCRbeta sequences by MiGEC v1.2.1b. Clonotype statistics and Shannon-Wiener diversity indices were computed with VDJtools v1.0.0. To cut down on sampling bias, every analysis after diversity analysis relied on just the 250 most abundant clonotypes from each sample. The public reads were quality trimmed at Q25 with fastp and then assembled into clones with MiXCR by TCRdb, keeping productive beta chains. Identical CDR3 protein sequences are pooled into one entry, listed with their most common genes and DNA. Clone size and V and J calls follow TCRdb, not the original study. Recorded for this sample are 40,000 to 55,000 distinct CDR3 sequences; around 64% of them occurred a single time. The top ten clonotypes cover less than 35% of the sample.

Without any cell sorting, total RNA and DNA were co-extracted from about 21-30 mg of bulk tissue using the AllPrep DNA/RNA mini kit. Between late 2015 and March 2016, a few patients in China with histopathologically diagnosed primary liver carcinoma had surgical resection. Chronic HBV infection was present in the patients, and the patients were treatment-naive at sampling. Each tumor was sampled at five spatially separated regions: the tumor centre plus the superior, inferior, left-lateral and right-lateral poles. Histological examination found more than 75% viable tumor cells in every tumor sample. Fresh tumor and adjacent tissue pieces were bisected; one half was stored in RNAlater at -80°C, the other sent for histology. Details on this clonotype: Its specific antigen is unknown. The junction departs from the called germline gene at one end, perhaps through a read error.

The full study reports these points: Comparison of CD4+ and CD8+ T cell repertoires was precluded by the use of bulk unsorted samples. Only the TCR beta chain was sequenced, so true repertoire diversity is likely underestimated because unpaired alpha chains were not captured. Only four or five patients were included in the study, and the authors note that the findings should be validated in a larger study. Compared with blood, tumors had a significantly larger share of the repertoire taken up by the top 250 clones (p = 0.039). Repertoire overlap was higher between tumor regions (mean roughly 35%) than tumor-adjacent (approximately 17%) or tumor-blood (14%) pairs, consistent with antigen-driven expansion. Only roughly 7-25% of top clones appeared in all five regions of a tumor, which suggests that tumor-infiltrating T cells are spatially heterogeneous.

Looking up the germline V gene yields CDR1 SGHTA and CDR2 FQGTGA. Measured from the cysteine to the phenylalanine, the CDR3 is 16 residues long. Just the 48-base CDR3 DNA is kept, in frame starting at base 1. The sequence derives from a man between 35 and 55 years old with primary liver carcinoma and hepatitis B virus infection. The sample consisted of liver tumor tissue from sampling region 5. Sample cell subset or site, as interpreted from the label and publication: tumor region T5, tumor centre. The chain employs TRBV7-3 and TRBJ2-1; the D element might be TRBD1 or TRBD2, as each aligns at 5 bases. The nucleotides read TGCGCCAGCAGCCCCCGCCGGGGCCCCGTTGGCAATGGGCAGTTCTTC. Its amino acids are CASSPRRGPVGNGQFF. Joined to the reference TRBV7-3 and TRBJ2-1 proteins, this CDR3 gives the full variable domain: GAGVSQTPSNKVTEKGKYVELRCDPISGHTALYWYRQSLGQGPEFLIYFQGTGAADDSGLPNDRFFAVRPEGSVSTLKIQRTERGDSAVYLCASSPRRGPVGNGQFFGPGTRLTVL.